Below are 24 T cell receptor beta chains sequenced from a single sample in a study of graft-versus-host responses after intestinal transplantation. Using immunoSEQ multiplex PCR, the repertoire was profiled, and TCRdb retains in-frame clones only, with some absent. This table has about 29,000 clones, roughly nine tenths appearing once. The sample was PBMCs, taken about 450 days after intestinal transplantation. The receptors shown here come from a human patient who received an intestinal transplant, so some T cells may come from the graft donor.

V is TRBV19 and J is TRBJ2-1, with D uncertain. This CDR3 has 14 residues. Per the germline V gene, CDR1 is LNHDA and CDR2 is SQIVND (reference sequence). V lost 1 base and J lost 4, with 8 bases in between. CDR3 nucleotide sequence: TGTGCCAGTAGTATAGTCCCCACTTACAATGAGCAGTTCTTC. Residues: CASSIVPTYNEQFF.

V and J are TRBV28 and TRBJ1-2; D is ambiguous. This CDR3 has 10 residues. V was trimmed by 5 bases and J by 8 bases, leaving 6 bases between them. Germline loops: CDR1 MDHEN, CDR2 SYDVKM. The CDR3 reads CASSREGYTF. The CDR3 DNA reads TGTGCCAGCAGTCGAGAAGGCTACACCTTC.

CDR3 bases: TGTGCCAGCTCACCAGGGACCAGCACAGATACGCAGTATTTT. Its protein product is CASSPGTSTDTQYF. V and J are TRBV18 and TRBJ2-3, with D perhaps being TRBD1 or TRBD2 (5 bases each). Per the germline V gene, CDR1 is KGHSH and CDR2 is LQKENI. V was clipped by 2 bases and J by 0 bases, with 6 bases between them. The CDR3 is made up of 14 amino acids.

The chain recombines TRBV4-2 with TRBJ2-5, with 7 bases fitting TRBD2. Germline CDR1 is LGHNA and CDR2 is YNFKEQ. V trimming: 0 bases; J trimming: 5 bases; junction bases outside the gene matches: 6. This CDR3 has 15 residues. CDR3 loop: CASSQDWGSGETQYF. In DNA, the CDR3 is TGTGCCAGCAGCCAAGATTGGGGTAGCGGGGAGACCCAGTACTTC.

The chain is built from TRBV11-2 and TRBJ2-3; D possibly corresponds to TRBD1 (6 bases). Trimming took off 4 bases at V and 3 bases at J, with 8 bases between the two ends. From germline, CDR1 is SGHAT and CDR2 FQNNGV. The CDR3 has 13 residues. CDR3 in DNA: TGTGCCAGCAGCTATACAGGGACAGATACGCAGTATTTT. Its protein product is CASSYTGTDTQYF.

The chain recombines TRBV14 with TRBJ2-5, with unresolved D. CDR3 length: 13 residues. Germline-derived CDR1 and CDR2 are SGHDN and FVKESK. Trimming shortened V by 3 bases and J by 0 bases, and 5 bases separated the two germline ends. CDR3: CASSQVYQETQYF. The CDR3 DNA is TGTGCCAGCAGCCAGGTGTACCAAGAGACCCAGTACTTC.

V is TRBV4-1 and J is TRBJ2-2, with 10 bases aligning to TRBD2. Germline CDR1 reads MGHRA; CDR2 reads YSYEKL. Trimming took 4 bases from V and 0 from J; bases not matched to a gene: 2. This CDR3 spans 16 amino acids. CDR3 loop: CASSPLAGANTGELFF. The CDR3 DNA sequence: TGCGCCAGCAGCCCCCTAGCGGGAGCGAACACCGGGGAGCTGTTTTTT.

The chain recombines TRBV2 with TRBJ2-3, with TRBD2 as a possible D gene (5 bases). The CDR3 has 15 residues. CDR1 is SNHLY, CDR2 FYNNEI, per germline. V was cut by 3 bases and J by 5 bases, with 15 bases left in between. The CDR3 loop is CASSDTGLGIDTQYF. The CDR3 nucleotides are TGTGCCAGCAGTGACACTGGACTTGGCATAGATACGCAGTATTTT.

This chain connects TRBV10-2 to TRBJ1-2; D gene ambiguous. Germline assignment: CDR1 WSHSY and CDR2 SAAADI. The CDR3 length is 18 residues. The ends were cut back, 0 bases at V and 8 bases at J, with 25 bases in the middle. CDR3 region: CASSESGMRSESLQGYTF. Written as DNA, the CDR3 is TGCGCCAGCAGTGAGTCAGGTATGAGGAGCGAATCACTTCAAGGCTACACCTTC.

The gene calls are TRBV19 and TRBJ1-1, with D unresolved. The CDR3 totals 12 residues. Germline V gene sequence: CDR1 LNHDA, CDR2 SQIVND (reference sequence). V was trimmed by 4 bases and J by 11 bases, leaving 14 bases between them. The DNA of the CDR3 is TGTGCCAGTAGTAACCCCGACTCGCGGGCTTTCTTT. It translates to CASSNPDSRAFF.

The rearrangement uses TRBV7-9 and TRBJ1-2; the D is unclear. The CDR3 has 15 amino acids. CDR1 is SEHNR and CDR2 is FQNEAQ in the germline V gene (reference sequence). V was cut by 5 bases and J by 4 bases, with 17 bases left in between. The CDR3 nucleotides are TGTGCCAGCAGCCCTGTCTCCCCGGGCCTCTATGGCTACACCTTC. Its protein product is CASSPVSPGLYGYTF.

The chain recombines TRBV2 with TRBJ1-2; D is ambiguous. Per the germline V gene, CDR1 is SNHLY and CDR2 is FYNNEI. The CDR3 contains 14 residues. V was trimmed by 7 bases and J by 2 bases, leaving 14 bases between them. CDR3 bases: TGTGCCAGCACGGGCGGATTAGTAAACTATGGCTACACCTTC. Translating gives CASTGGLVNYGYTF.

The sample holds one count of this clone. The chain employs TRBV9 and TRBJ2-2; 9 bases are shared with TRBD2. After removal of 2 bases from V and 5 bases from J, the junction contained 4 bases not matched to a gene. CDR1 is SGDLS, CDR2 YYNGEE, per germline. This CDR3 has 15 amino acids. This chain's CDR3 is CASSVSAGGTGELFF. CDR3 bases: TGTGCCAGCAGCGTTTCAGCGGGAGGAACCGGGGAGCTGTTTTTT.

J is TRBJ1-2 and V is TRBV28; TRBD1 matches at 7 bases. The trim removed 4 bases at V and 6 bases at J, leaving 5 bases unmatched. The length of the CDR3 is 13 residues. Per germline, CDR1 MDHEN and CDR2 SYDVKM. CDR3 in amino acids: CASSWGTEHGYTF. The CDR3, as DNA: TGTGCCAGCAGTTGGGGGACAGAGCATGGCTACACCTTC.

This sequence joins TRBV6-1 and TRBJ2-5; D gene ambiguous. The CDR3 length is 11 residues. V was clipped by 8 bases and J by 3 bases, with 7 bases between them. Germline assignment: CDR1 MNHNS and CDR2 SASEGT. The CDR3 nucleotides are TGTGCCAGCGGCAGGAAAGAGACCCAGTACTTC. This gives the protein CASGRKETQYF.

V usage is TRBV11-2 and J usage is TRBJ1-1; D ambiguous. V was shortened by 6 bases and J by 4 bases, with 15 bases between the two germline ends. The CDR3 has 14 amino acids. Germline V CDR1 and CDR2: SGHAT, FQNNGV. The chain's CDR3 is CASRRWRASTEAFF. The CDR3 DNA follows: TGTGCCAGCAGACGTTGGAGAGCGAGCACTGAAGCTTTCTTT.

The rearrangement links TRBV7-3 to TRBJ2-1; 8 bases align to TRBD1. Germline values: CDR1 SGHTA, CDR2 FQGTGA. The CDR3 is made up of 16 amino acids. The V segment lost 5 bases and the J segment 2 bases; nucleotides outside the gene matches: 8. The CDR3 coding sequence is TGTGCCAGCAGCGGACAGAGGACAGGGACCTACAATGAGCAGTTCTTC. Protein sequence: CASSGQRTGTYNEQFF.

This chain connects TRBV7-9 to TRBJ2-7, with D tentatively TRBD2 (5 bases). The CDR3 runs to 16 residues. V dropped 5 bases and J dropped 2 bases, with 19 bases sitting between them. Germline V gene sequence: CDR1 SEHNR, CDR2 FQNEAQ (reference sequence). The CDR3 region is CASSPGGRRNTYEQYF. CDR3 sequence (DNA): TGTGCCAGCAGCCCAGGAGGCAGGCGTAACACCTACGAGCAGTACTTC.

This chain links TRBV6-1 with TRBJ1-1; 9 positions agree with TRBD1. The CDR3 totals 16 residues. Per the germline V gene, CDR1 is MNHNS and CDR2 is SASEGT. J lost 4 bases, V lost 3 bases, and 9 bases had no gene match. The CDR3 DNA is TGTGCCAGCAGTGACCGGGACAGGGTTTATGGCACTGAAGCTTTCTTT. Translating gives CASSDRDRVYGTEAFF.

A few counts support this clone. The chain carries TRBV10-2 and TRBJ1-1; tentatively, D is TRBD1 (5 bases). The V end was cut by 6 bases, the J end by 1 base, with 9 bases between. The germline gives CDR1 WSHSY, CDR2 SAAADI. The CDR3 is 13 amino acids. The CDR3 reads CASRFRGNTEAFF. Written as DNA, the CDR3 is TGCGCCAGCAGATTTAGGGGGAACACTGAAGCTTTCTTT.

The CDR3 here is CASTRVDSGSYEQYF. The CDR3 DNA is TGCGCCAGCACCCGAGTCGATAGCGGTTCCTACGAGCAGTACTTC. The rearrangement joins TRBV4-1 to TRBJ2-7; tentatively, D is TRBD2 (6 bases). This CDR3 region has 15 residues. CDR1 and CDR2 (germline): MGHRA, YSYEKL. Trimming took 7 bases from V and 1 from J, leaving 17 bases between them.

The CDR3 sequence is CASKQVTHEKLFF. In nucleotides, the CDR3 is TGTGCCAGCAAACAGGTTACCCATGAAAAACTGTTTTTT. This sequence joins TRBV6-1 and TRBJ1-4; D might be TRBD1 (5 bases). This CDR3 comprises 13 residues. Germline CDR1 reads MNHNS; CDR2 reads SASEGT. Trimming shortened V by 7 bases and J by 6 bases, and 12 bases separated the two germline ends.

The chain couples TRBV27 to TRBJ2-5, with D maybe TRBD1 (6 bases). Germline loops: CDR1 MNHEY, CDR2 SMNVEV (reference sequence). CDR3 length: 14 residues. V gave up 6 bases and J gave up 1 base, with 12 bases separating them. CDR3: CASSLTGVQETQYF. The CDR3 coding sequence is TGTGCCAGCAGCCTGACAGGAGTCCAAGAGACCCAGTACTTC.

J is TRBJ2-7 and V is TRBV7-9; 7 bases align to TRBD1. The V gene end was trimmed by 3 bases and the J gene end by 5 bases; junction bases not matched to a gene: 7. From germline, CDR1 is SEHNR and CDR2 FQNEAQ (reference sequence). The CDR3 runs 14 residues. CDR3 coding DNA: TGTGCCAGCAGCTTCGAAGGGGGCAAGGACGAGCAGTACTTC. Residues: CASSFEGGKDEQYF.